The entry below describes one T cell receptor (beta chain). The data are from a study of blood T cell repertoires in COVID-19. At the level of the study: The analysed material was cDNA or gDNA that came from T cells, B-cell-depleted T cells, or PBMCs.

The study assigned cohorts using participant-reported clinical history. The study recruited exposed participants who had met a COVID-19 case within 2 weeks before entry. This CDR3 region has 14 residues. The V gene's germline CDR1 is SGHVS and CDR2 FNYEAQ. V shed 1 base and J 6 bases; nucleotides not matched to a gene: 4. This table comes from immunoSEQ multiplex PCR, and its TCRdb copy is limited to in-frame clones, with some not included. The sample includes a few hundred thousand clones, roughly 90% of them seen just once. The sequence was collected from a woman in her forties or fifties who had been exposed to COVID-19. The sequencing input was PBMCs or T cells enriched from blood (not recorded which). This chain connects TRBV7-6 to TRBJ2-7, with TRBD1 matching over 9 bases. As DNA, the CDR3 is TGTGCCAGCAGCTTAGGGGGGACAGGGTTCGAGCAGTACTTC. This encodes CASSLGGTGFEQYF.